Below, one TCR beta chain is given with its context. With 1 base removed from V and 8 bases from J, the gap between germline ends came to 20 bases. The CDR3 has 15 residues. CDR1 is SQVTM and CDR2 is ANQGSEA in the germline V gene. The data were obtained in a study of blood T cells in healthy people across ages. The second PCR ran about 6 to 12 cycles with a sample-barcoded 5' primer and J-beta primers. TCRdb re-called the 5' RACE reads through MiXCR, storing one row per CDR3 protein. The sample shows roughly 1.5 million distinct CDR3 sequences, 40% to 45% of them seen only once. The receptor's source is a woman aged 18-29 years in good health. This chain links TRBV29-1 with TRBJ1-1; D is uncertain. What was sequenced was blood. In DNA, the CDR3 is TGCAGCGTTGAAGCCCCCCGGACCCAGGCGGGGGAAGCTTTCTTT. This encodes CSVEAPRTQAGEAFF.